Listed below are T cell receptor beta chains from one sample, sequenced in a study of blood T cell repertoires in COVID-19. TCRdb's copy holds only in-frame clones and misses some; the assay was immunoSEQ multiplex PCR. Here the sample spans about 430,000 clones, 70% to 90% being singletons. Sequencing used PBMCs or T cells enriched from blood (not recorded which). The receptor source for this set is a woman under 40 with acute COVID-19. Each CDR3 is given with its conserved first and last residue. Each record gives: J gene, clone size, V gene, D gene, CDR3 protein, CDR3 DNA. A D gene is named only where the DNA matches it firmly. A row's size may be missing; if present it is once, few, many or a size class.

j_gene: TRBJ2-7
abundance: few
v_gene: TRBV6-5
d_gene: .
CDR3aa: CASSPGAYEQYF
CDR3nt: TGTGCCAGCAGTCCAGGGGCCTACGAGCAGTACTTC

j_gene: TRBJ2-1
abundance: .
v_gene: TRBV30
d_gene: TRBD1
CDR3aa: CAWSADRGQRNEQFF
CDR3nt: TGTGCCTGGAGTGCCGACAGGGGCCAAAGGAATGAGCAGTTCTTC

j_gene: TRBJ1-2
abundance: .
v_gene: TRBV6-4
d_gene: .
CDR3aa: CASSDRFGGIGYTF
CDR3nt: TGTGCCAGCAGTGACCGATTCGGGGGGATTGGCTACACCTTC

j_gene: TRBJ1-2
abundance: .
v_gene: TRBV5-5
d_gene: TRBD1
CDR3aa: CASSEFKAGGGNYGYTF
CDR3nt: TGTGCCAGCAGCGAATTTAAGGCAGGGGGTGGAAACTATGGCTACACCTTC

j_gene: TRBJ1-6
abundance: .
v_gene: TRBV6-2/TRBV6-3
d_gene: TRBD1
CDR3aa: CASSDLGTDNNSPLHF
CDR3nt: TGTGCCAGCAGTGACCTAGGGACAGACAATAATTCACCCCTCCACTTT

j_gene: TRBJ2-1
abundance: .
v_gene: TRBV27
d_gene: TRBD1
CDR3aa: CASSPLVEGASHNEQFF
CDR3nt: TGTGCCAGCAGTCCTCTGGTAGAGGGGGCCTCTCATAATGAGCAGTTCTTC

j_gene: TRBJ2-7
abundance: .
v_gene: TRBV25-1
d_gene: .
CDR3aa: CASSPSPIGGHEQYF
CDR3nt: TGTGCCAGCAGTCCTAGTCCCATCGGGGGGCACGAGCAGTACTTC

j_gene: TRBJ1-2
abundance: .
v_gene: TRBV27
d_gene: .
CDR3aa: CASTHRLAGPNNYGYTF
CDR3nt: TGTGCCAGCACCCACCGGCTGGCGGGTCCCAACAACTATGGCTACACCTTC

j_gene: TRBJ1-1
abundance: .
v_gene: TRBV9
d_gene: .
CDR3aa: CASSPTPHGRFNTEAFF
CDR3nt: TGTGCCAGCAGCCCGACACCCCACGGCCGGTTTAACACTGAAGCTTTCTTT

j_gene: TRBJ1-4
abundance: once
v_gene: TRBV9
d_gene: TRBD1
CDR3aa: CASSRQGASRGEKLFF
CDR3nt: TGTGCCAGCAGCCGACAGGGGGCGAGTCGAGGGGAAAAACTGTTTTTT

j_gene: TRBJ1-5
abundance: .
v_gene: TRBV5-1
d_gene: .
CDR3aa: CASSSSVIYSRPICYQPQHF
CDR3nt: TGCGCCAGCAGCTCTAGTGTTATCTATTCCCGGCCGATCTGCTATCAGCCCCAGCATTTT

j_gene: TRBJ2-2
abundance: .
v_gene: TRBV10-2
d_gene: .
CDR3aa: CATHGGLGTGELFF
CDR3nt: TGCGCCACCCACGGGGGGCTAGGGACCGGGGAGCTGTTTTTT

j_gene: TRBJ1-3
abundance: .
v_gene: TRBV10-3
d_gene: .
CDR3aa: CAISESIRAGTGNTIYF
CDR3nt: TGTGCCATCAGTGAGTCAATCAGGGCTGGTACAGGAAACACCATATATTTT

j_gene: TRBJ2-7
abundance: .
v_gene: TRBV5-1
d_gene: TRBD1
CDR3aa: CASSTARGQGAYEQYF
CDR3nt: TGCGCCAGCAGTACAGCAAGGGGGCAGGGGGCCTACGAGCAGTACTTC

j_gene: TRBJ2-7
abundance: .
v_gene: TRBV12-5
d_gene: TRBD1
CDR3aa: CASGLVGTERSYEQYF
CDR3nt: TGTGCTAGTGGTTTGGTCGGGACAGAACGCTCCTACGAGCAGTACTTC

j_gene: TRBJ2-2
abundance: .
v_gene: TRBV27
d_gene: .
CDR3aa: CASSFEGGPYGYTGELFF
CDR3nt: TGTGCCAGCAGTTTTGAGGGCGGTCCCTACGGGTACACCGGGGAGCTGTTTTTT

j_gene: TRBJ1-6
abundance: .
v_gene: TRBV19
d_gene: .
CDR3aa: CASSIEIRLSSYNSPLHF
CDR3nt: TGTGCCAGTAGTATCGAGATTCGACTGAGCTCCTATAATTCACCCCTCCACTTT

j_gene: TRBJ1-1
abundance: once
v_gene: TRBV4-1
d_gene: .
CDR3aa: CASSQVGQNTEAFF
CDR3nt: TGCGCCAGCAGCCAAGTCGGACAGAACACTGAAGCTTTCTTT

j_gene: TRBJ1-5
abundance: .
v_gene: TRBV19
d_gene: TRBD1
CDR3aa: CASSIGQGRGQPQHF
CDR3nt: TGTGCCAGTAGTATAGGACAGGGTAGGGGACAGCCCCAGCATTTT

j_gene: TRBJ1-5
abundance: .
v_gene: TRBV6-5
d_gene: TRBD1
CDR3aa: CASRTGGAFQPQHF
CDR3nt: TGTGCCAGCAGAACAGGGGGCGCGTTTCAGCCCCAGCATTTT

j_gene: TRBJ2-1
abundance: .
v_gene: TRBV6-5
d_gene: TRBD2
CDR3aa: CASSYRAGGPDEQFF
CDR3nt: TGTGCCAGCAGTTACCGGGCGGGGGGGCCTGATGAGCAGTTCTTC

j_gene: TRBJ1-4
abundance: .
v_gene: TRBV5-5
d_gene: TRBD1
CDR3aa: CASSTGARGNEKLFF
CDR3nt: TGTGCCAGCAGTACAGGGGCCAGGGGGAATGAAAAACTGTTTTTT

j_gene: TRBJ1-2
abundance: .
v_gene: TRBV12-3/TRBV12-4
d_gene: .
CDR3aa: CASSWFPGDGYTF
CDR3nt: TGTGCCAGCAGTTGGTTTCCGGGGGACGGCTACACCTTC

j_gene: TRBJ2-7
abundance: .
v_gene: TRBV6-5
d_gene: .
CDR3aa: CASREGAEQYF
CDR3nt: TGTGCCAGCAGGGAGGGGGCGGAGCAGTACTTC

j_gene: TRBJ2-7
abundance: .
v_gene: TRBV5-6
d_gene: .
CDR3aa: CASSLDSLYEQYF
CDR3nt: TGTGCCAGCAGCTTGGACAGTCTCTACGAGCAGTACTTC

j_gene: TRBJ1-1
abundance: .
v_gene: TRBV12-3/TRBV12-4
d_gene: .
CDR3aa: CASSLASTEAFF
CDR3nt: TGTGCCAGCAGTTTAGCCTCTACTGAAGCTTTCTTT

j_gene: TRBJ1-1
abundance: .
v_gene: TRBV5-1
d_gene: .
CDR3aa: CASSFQQNTEAFF
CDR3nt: TGCGCCAGCAGCTTTCAACAGAACACTGAAGCTTTCTTT

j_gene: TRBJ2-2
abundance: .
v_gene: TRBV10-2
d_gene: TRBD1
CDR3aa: CASSDPDRVLMTTGELFF
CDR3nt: TGCGCCAGCAGTGACCCAGACAGGGTATTGATGACGACCGGGGAGCTGTTTTTT

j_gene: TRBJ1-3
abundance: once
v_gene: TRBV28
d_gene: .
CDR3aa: CASGPWPGNTIYF
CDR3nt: TGTGCCAGCGGTCCGTGGCCTGGAAACACCATATATTTT

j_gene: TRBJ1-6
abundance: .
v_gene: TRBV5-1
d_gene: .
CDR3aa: CASRPELPGSYNSPLHF
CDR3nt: TGCGCCAGCAGACCGGAGTTGCCGGGCTCCTATAATTCACCCCTCCACTTT

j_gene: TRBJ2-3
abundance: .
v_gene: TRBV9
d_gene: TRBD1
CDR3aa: CASSVYGQGTDTQYF
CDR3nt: TGTGCCAGCAGCGTATACGGACAGGGAACAGATACGCAGTATTTT